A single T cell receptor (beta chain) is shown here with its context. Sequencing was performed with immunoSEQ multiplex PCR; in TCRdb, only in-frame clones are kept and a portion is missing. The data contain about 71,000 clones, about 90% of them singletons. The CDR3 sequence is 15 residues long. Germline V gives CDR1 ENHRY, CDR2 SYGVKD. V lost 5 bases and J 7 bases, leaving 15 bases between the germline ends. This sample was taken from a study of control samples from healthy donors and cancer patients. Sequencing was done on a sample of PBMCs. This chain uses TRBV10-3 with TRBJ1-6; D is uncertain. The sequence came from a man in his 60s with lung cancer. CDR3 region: CAISRTLLENSPLHF. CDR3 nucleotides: TGTGCCATCAGTAGAACCCTTCTGGAAAATTCACCCCTCCACTTT.